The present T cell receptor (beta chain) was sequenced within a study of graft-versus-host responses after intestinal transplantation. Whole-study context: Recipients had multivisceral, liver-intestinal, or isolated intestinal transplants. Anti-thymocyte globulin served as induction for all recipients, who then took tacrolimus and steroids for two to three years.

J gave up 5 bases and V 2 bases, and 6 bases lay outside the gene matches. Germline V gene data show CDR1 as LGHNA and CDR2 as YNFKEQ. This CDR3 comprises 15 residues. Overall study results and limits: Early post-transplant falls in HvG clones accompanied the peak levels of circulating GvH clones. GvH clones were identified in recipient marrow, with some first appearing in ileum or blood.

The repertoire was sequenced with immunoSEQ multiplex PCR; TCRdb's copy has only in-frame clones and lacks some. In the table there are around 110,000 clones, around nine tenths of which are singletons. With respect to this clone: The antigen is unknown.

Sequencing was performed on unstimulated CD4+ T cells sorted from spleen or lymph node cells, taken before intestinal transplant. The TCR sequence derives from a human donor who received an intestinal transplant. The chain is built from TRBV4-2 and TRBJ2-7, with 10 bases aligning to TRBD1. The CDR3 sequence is CASSQRGTGVNEQYF. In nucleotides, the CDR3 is TGTGCCAGCAGCCAACGGGGGACAGGGGTCAACGAGCAGTACTTC.